A single sample is the source of the 19 T cell receptor beta chains below, sequenced in a study of CD8+CD57+ T cells in acquired aplastic anemia (dated by TCRdb to 2017 to 2018). Sequencing was carried out with an Illumina HiSeq 2000. Genomic DNA served as template for TCR beta VDJ combination and CDR3 sequence profiling. Using fastp trimming at Q25 and MiXCR clonotype assembly, TCRdb reanalyzed the public sequencing data and kept in-frame beta chains. Rows with a matching CDR3 protein are joined into one entry that keeps the most common DNA and genes. The sample table contains over 150,000 distinct CDR3 sequences; only one count was recorded for 40% to 50% of them. Roughly 3.1% of the sample comes from the top ten. Flow cytometry had shown CD8+CD57+ cell expansion in the patients selected for sequencing. The sample comprised sorted CD4+, CD8+, or CD8+CD57+ T cells (not recorded which) from PBMCs. The source is a human donor with aplastic anemia.

The CDR3 DNA reads TGTGCCAGCAGCTTAGAGAGAGGACACGAGCAGTACTTC. Its protein product is CASSLERGHEQYF. The V gene is TRBV11-2, the J gene TRBJ2-5; D is unclear. The J call is in doubt because the DNA end fits TRBJ2-7 better. CDR3 length equals 13 residues. CDR1 is SGHAT, CDR2 FQNNGV, per germline.

This clonotype turned up a few times. This chain connects TRBV20-1 to TRBJ2-7, with 10 bases lining up with TRBD2. V lost 7 bases, J lost 3 bases, and 6 bases stayed unmatched. The CDR3 is 13 residues long. The germline V gene has CDR1 DFQATT and CDR2 SNEGSKA (reference sequence). The CDR3 reads CSVSSGRGYEQYF. For the CDR3, the DNA is TGCAGTGTTTCGAGCGGGAGGGGCTACGAGCAGTACTTC.

The rearrangement links TRBV5-1 to TRBJ2-3; possible D gene TRBD1, 6 bases. CDR1 SGHRS and CDR2 YFSETQ come from the germline V gene. This CDR3 has 13 amino acids. Trimming removed 0 bases from V and 9 bases from J, with 11 bases in between. The CDR3 region is CASSLAGRGTQYF. The CDR3 nucleotides are TGCGCCAGCAGCTTGGCCGGCAGGGGAACGCAGTATTTT. Based on the CDR3 plus reference TRBV5-1 and TRBJ2-3, the full variable domain is KAGVTQTPRYLIKTRGQQVTLSCSPISGHRSVSWYQQTPGQGLQFLFEYFSETQRNKGNFPGRFSGRQFSNSRSEMNVSTLELGDSALYLCASSLAGRGTQYFGPGTRLTVL.

CDR3 amino acids: CATSDLTSGGYNEQFF. Here the CDR3 DNA reads TGTGCCACCAGTGATTTGACTAGCGGGGGGTACAATGAGCAGTTCTTC. The genes are TRBV24-1 and TRBJ2-1; 12 positions agree with TRBD2. The CDR3 extends over 16 amino acids. In germline, CDR1 is KGHDR, CDR2 SFDVKD. V gave up 0 bases and J gave up 4 bases; unmatched junction bases: 0.

The chain links TRBV14 to TRBJ2-7, with 9 bases fitting TRBD2. The CDR3 length is 13 residues. CDR1 is SGHDN, CDR2 FVKESK, per germline. Germline trimming cut 3 bases from V and 9 bases from J; bases unmatched to any gene: 6. DNA of the CDR3: TGTGCCAGCAGCCAGGGAGGACTAGCGTGGCAGTACTTC. Translated, it gives CASSQGGLAWQYF. Variable domain in full (rest from reference TRBV14 and TRBJ2-7): EAGVTQFPSHSVIEKGQTVTLRCDPISGHDNLYWYRRVMGKEIKFLLHFVKESKQDESGMPNNRFLAERTGGTYSTLKVQPAELEDSGVYFCASSQGGLAWQYFGPGTRLTVT.

V and J are TRBV24-1 and TRBJ2-7; D call uncertain. With 7 bases removed from V and 0 bases from J, the gap between germline ends came to 9 bases. The V gene's germline CDR1 is KGHDR and CDR2 SFDVKD. The CDR3 length is 13 residues. The CDR3 reads CATSDHYSYEQYF. The CDR3 DNA sequence: TGTGCCACCAGCGACCATTACTCCTACGAGCAGTACTTC.

The sample holds many counts of this clonotype. This chain connects TRBV19 to TRBJ1-4; possibly TRBD1 for D (5 bases). Germline assignment: CDR1 LNHDA and CDR2 SQIVND (reference sequence). V dropped 4 bases and J dropped 0 bases, with 9 bases sitting between them. CDR3 length: 15 amino acids. CDR3 coding DNA: TGTGCCAGTAGTAAGGGACGGACAACTAATGAAAAACTGTTTTTT. This translates into CASSKGRTTNEKLFF.

This clonotype was seen at least ten times. This sequence joins TRBV3-1 and TRBJ2-7; D may be TRBD2 (5 bases). Per germline, CDR1 LGHDT and CDR2 YNNKEL (reference sequence). The CDR3 loop spans 12 amino acids. The CDR3 sequence is CAPGKRPYEQYF. Here the CDR3 DNA reads TGTGCTCCCGGGAAAAGGCCCTACGAGCAGTACTTC.

This clonotype was seen a few times. The rearrangement uses TRBV2 and TRBJ2-7; D call uncertain. Trimming left V 0 bases short and J 6 bases short, with 6 bases between. This CDR3 is built from 12 residues. CDR1 is SNHLY and CDR2 is FYNNEI in the germline V gene. The CDR3 sequence is CASSEARSEQYF. In DNA form, the CDR3 reads TGTGCCAGCAGTGAAGCGCGCAGCGAGCAGTACTTC.

This clonotype was picked up many times. The chain uses TRBV15 and TRBJ1-5; D may be TRBD1 (5 bases). CDR1 and CDR2 (germline): LNHNV, YYDKDF (reference sequence). The CDR3 is made up of 19 amino acids. V was shortened by 0 bases and J by 0 bases, with 18 bases between the two germline ends. CDR3 in amino acids: CATSRDLPGSRASNQPQHF. The CDR3 bases are TGTGCCACCAGCAGAGACCTTCCGGGGAGCAGGGCTAGCAATCAGCCCCAGCATTTT.

The rearrangement joins TRBV19 to TRBJ2-1; no firm D call. Per the germline V gene, CDR1 is LNHDA and CDR2 is SQIVND (reference sequence). The CDR3 extends over 13 amino acids. Trimming took off 8 bases at V and 1 base at J, with 9 bases between the two ends. The CDR3 DNA sequence: TGTGCCAGTGGCCGGTCTTCCTACAATGAGCAGTTCTTC. It codes for CASGRSSYNEQFF.

This clonotype was seen ten or more times. The V call is TRBV11-2, the J call TRBJ1-4; no definite D call. Germline CDR1 and CDR2: SGHAT and FQNNGV. The CDR3 runs to 16 residues. V shed 5 bases and J shed 0 bases, with 13 bases lying between them. CDR3 protein: CASSRNHLATNEKLFF. Written as DNA, the CDR3 is TGTGCCAGCAGCCGAAATCACCTTGCAACTAATGAAAAACTGTTTTTT.

The table lists this clonotype with many counts. One junction end disagrees with the germline gene, perhaps due to a read error. The chain combines TRBV3-1 with TRBJ2-7; perhaps TRBD2 as D (5 bases). CDR3 length equals 12 residues. Germline loops: CDR1 LGHDT, CDR2 YNNKEL (reference sequence). The CDR3 bases are TGTGCCAGCAGCCCACGTATCGGGGTGGCCTTCTTC. It codes for CASSPRIGVAFF.

Concerning this clonotype itself: The CDR3 does not close with the conserved phenylalanine or tryptophan, likely indicating a read error. The chain employs TRBV15 and TRBJ2-1; D gene unclear. The germline V gene has CDR1 LNHNV and CDR2 YYDKDF (reference sequence). V gave up 0 bases and J gave up 8 bases, with 2 bases separating them. CDR3 length equals 11 residues. The chain's CDR3 is CATSREDEQFS. The CDR3 nucleotides are TGTGCCACCAGCAGAGAGGATGAGCAGTTCTCC.

This clonotype was observed a single time. The V call is TRBV20-1, the J call TRBJ2-1; 8 nucleotides align to TRBD2. The germline V gene encodes CDR1 DFQATT and CDR2 SNEGSKA (reference sequence). This CDR3 has 13 amino acids. J was trimmed by 10 bases and V by 3 bases; bases with no gene match: 8. Written as DNA, the CDR3 is TGCAGTGCTAGGAGCGGGAGAGGATTAGAGCAGTTCTTC. The encoded protein is CSARSGRGLEQFF.

The chain recombines TRBV7-6 with TRBJ2-3; TRBD2 matches at 7 bases. Per germline, CDR1 SGHVS and CDR2 FNYEAQ. This CDR3 spans 15 amino acids. The V segment lost 5 bases and the J segment 4 bases; nucleotides outside the gene matches: 9. The CDR3 region is CASSPPGGRPDTQYF. For the CDR3, the DNA is TGTGCCAGCAGCCCGCCCGGGGGGAGACCAGATACGCAGTATTTT.

The gene calls are TRBV24-1 and TRBJ1-2, with D unclear. The CDR3 sequence is 13 residues long. Trimming shortened V by 1 base and J by 8 bases, and 10 bases separated the two germline ends. Germline-derived CDR1 and CDR2 are KGHDR and SFDVKD. The CDR3 bases are TGTGCCACCAGTGATTTCGCGGGGATAGGCTACACCTTC. Translated, it gives CATSDFAGIGYTF.

J is TRBJ2-5 and V is TRBV20-1; 9 bases fit TRBD1. V lost 5 bases to trimming and J lost 9 bases; unmatched junction nucleotides: 10. There are 13 residues in the CDR3. The V gene's germline CDR1 is DFQATT and CDR2 SNEGSKA (reference sequence). For the CDR3, the DNA is TGCAGTGCTGGGACAGGGACTAAGAGACCCCAGTACTTC. Translating it yields CSAGTGTKRPQYF.

This clonotype occurred many times. This CDR3 is CSAPHGNQPQHF. CDR3 nucleotides: TGCAGTGCTCCCCACGGTAATCAGCCCCAGCATTTT. The chain links TRBV20-1 to TRBJ1-5; D unresolved. Trimming stripped 5 bases from V and 4 bases from J, with 9 bases between. Per the germline V gene, CDR1 is DFQATT and CDR2 is SNEGSKA (reference sequence). This CDR3 is 12 amino acids long.